Each of the 14 T cell receptor beta chains below was sequenced from the same sample in a study of blood T cell repertoires in COVID-19. The assay was immunoSEQ multiplex PCR, and TCRdb's table has in-frame clones only and misses some. The table records some 250,000 clones, around 87% of them present only once. What was sequenced was peripheral blood. All receptors come from a woman in her seventies with active or convalescent COVID-19.

This chain uses TRBV6-5 with TRBJ1-2; 8 nucleotides match TRBD1. CDR3 length: 15 amino acids. Trimming at V came to 7 bases and at J to 1 base, leaving 8 bases not matched to a gene. CDR1 and CDR2 from the germline V gene are MNHEY and SVGAGI. For the CDR3, the DNA is TGTGCCAGCACTCGATGGGGACAGGTTAACTATGGCTACACCTTC. Translated, it gives CASTRWGQVNYGYTF.

This sequence joins TRBV24-1 and TRBJ1-2; a weak D match, TRBD1 (5 bases). From germline, CDR1 is KGHDR and CDR2 SFDVKD. Trimming removed 4 bases from V and 8 bases from J, with 19 bases in between. There are 15 residues in the CDR3. DNA of the CDR3: TGTGCCACCAGTGACCGCTCCCCGGGGGGGAGAGGCTACACCTTC. Translation gives CATSDRSPGGRGYTF.

The chain joins TRBV6-2 or TRBV6-3 to TRBJ2-1, with 7 bases matching TRBD2. The germline V gene has CDR1 MNHEY and CDR2 SVGEGT. Trimming removed 4 bases from V and 4 bases from J; junction bases left unmatched: 7. The CDR3 covers 15 residues. In DNA form, the CDR3 reads TGTGCCAGCAGTTGGGGCGGGGGTTTATACAATGAGCAGTTCTTC. It translates to CASSWGGGLYNEQFF.

The chain has TRBV7-9 and TRBJ2-1; 7 bases match TRBD1. The CDR3 is 14 residues long. Trimming at V came to 4 bases and at J to 7 bases, leaving 7 bases not matched to a gene. Germline CDR1 and CDR2: SEHNR and FQNEAQ (reference sequence). The CDR3 loop reads CASSSRTGQNEQFF. The DNA of the CDR3 is TGTGCCAGCAGCTCAAGGACAGGACAGAATGAGCAGTTCTTC.

The chain carries TRBV4-3 and TRBJ1-1; D ambiguous. V lost 4 bases to trimming and J lost 6 bases, with 15 bases between them. The CDR3 totals 14 residues. Germline V gene lookup returns CDR1 LGHNA and CDR2 YSLEER. The CDR3 reads CASSLEGAGAEAFF. DNA of the CDR3: TGCGCCAGCAGCCTAGAAGGTGCGGGTGCTGAAGCTTTCTTT.

The rearrangement uses TRBV5-4 and TRBJ2-7, with D maybe TRBD2 (6 bases). Deletions cut 1 base from V and 0 bases from J, with 8 bases between. Germline-derived CDR1 and CDR2 are SGHNT and YYREEE (reference sequence). The CDR3 spans 14 residues. The CDR3 nucleotides are TGTGCCAGCAGCTTGCGGGGGAACTCCTACGAGCAGTACTTC. Encoded protein: CASSLRGNSYEQYF.

The chain is built from TRBV6-2 or TRBV6-3 and TRBJ1-5, with 8 bases aligning to TRBD1. Germline loops: CDR1 MNHEY, CDR2 SVGEGT. The CDR3 loop spans 18 amino acids. J gave up 4 bases and V 6 bases, and 17 bases lay outside the gene matches. The CDR3, as DNA: TGTGCCAGCAGGCCTCCCGGACAGGGTTTCCCCAGTAATCAGCCCCAGCATTTT. This encodes CASRPPGQGFPSNQPQHF.

The V and J genes are TRBV7-2 and TRBJ2-7; D is possibly TRBD1 (6 bases). From germline, CDR1 is SGHTA and CDR2 FQGNSA. The CDR3 runs 12 residues. The V gene lost 6 bases and the J gene lost 4 bases, with 10 bases spanning the gap. The CDR3 here is CASSLGTYEQYF. In DNA, the CDR3 is TGTGCCAGCAGTCTGGGGACATACGAGCAGTACTTC.

This chain uses TRBV10-3 with TRBJ1-1, with D maybe TRBD1 (5 bases). The length of the CDR3 is 15 residues. CDR1 ENHRY and CDR2 SYGVKD come from the germline V gene. Trimming removed 8 bases from V and 2 bases from J, with 18 bases in between. The CDR3 coding sequence is TGTGCCATCGCAAGGGACGGGGGTGGAAACACTGAAGCTTTCTTT. Translated, it gives CAIARDGGGNTEAFF.

V is TRBV27 and J is TRBJ1-2; D uncertain. The CDR3 spans 14 residues. Trimming removed 6 bases at V and 4 bases at J, with 15 bases between. Per germline, CDR1 MNHEY and CDR2 SMNVEV (reference sequence). CDR3 nucleotide sequence: TGTGCCAGCAGGGGCCCCGGCGCCTTCTATGGCTACACCTTC. Translated: CASRGPGAFYGYTF.

The chain links TRBV27 to TRBJ1-6; D is uncertain. The CDR3 length is 17 residues. Germline V gene data show CDR1 as MNHEY and CDR2 as SMNVEV (reference sequence). Trimming shortened V by 6 bases and J by 7 bases, and 22 bases separated the two germline ends. The DNA for the CDR3 is TGTGCCAGCAGCTTCGGCCCCGGACTCGCCGTCAATTCACCCCTCCACTTT. It translates to CASSFGPGLAVNSPLHF.

The CDR3 is CASSLLDRGSNGYTF. The CDR3 bases are TGTGCCAGCAGTTTATTGGACAGGGGCTCGAATGGCTACACCTTC. The V gene is TRBV28, the J gene TRBJ1-2; the match to TRBD1 covers 9 bases. The V gene end was trimmed by 1 base and the J gene end by 6 bases; junction bases not matched to a gene: 6. Per the germline V gene, CDR1 is MDHEN and CDR2 is SYDVKM. The CDR3 has 15 residues.

The gene calls are TRBV24-1 and TRBJ2-2, with a weak D call TRBD2 (6 bases). The CDR3 is 15 amino acids. Germline CDR1 and CDR2: KGHDR and SFDVKD. The V end lost 6 bases, the J end lost 4 bases, and 14 bases lay between the germline ends. Written as DNA, the CDR3 is TGTGCCACCAGTCGGGGGTCAGGCCCCACCGGGGAGCTGTTTTTT. Translation: CATSRGSGPTGELFF.

This clone was observed at least ten times. The chain links TRBV2 to TRBJ1-4; 9 positions match TRBD1. The length of the CDR3 is 16 residues. J lost 0 bases, V lost 11 bases, and 10 bases had no gene match. Germline values: CDR1 SNHLY, CDR2 FYNNEI. The chain's CDR3 is CASNRGQDSTNEKLFF. CDR3 DNA sequence: TGTGCCTCCAACAGGGGGCAAGATTCAACTAATGAAAAACTGTTTTTT.